The 10 T cell receptor beta chains below were found in one sample sequenced in a study of T cells in narcolepsy. Sequencing used immunoSEQ multiplex PCR; TCRdb keeps in-frame clones, though not all of them. The sample yields approximately 35,000 clones, about nine tenths seen once. The material sequenced was CD45RA- memory CD4+ T cells from PBMCs. The source of these receptors is a human donor with narcolepsy.

V usage is TRBV7-9 and J usage is TRBJ1-1, with D hard to call. CDR3 length equals 14 residues. Trimming removed 1 base at V and 0 bases at J, with 6 bases between. Germline CDR1 and CDR2: SEHNR and FQNEAQ (reference sequence). The CDR3 DNA is TGTGCCAGCAGCTTAGGACGGATGAACACTGAAGCTTTCTTT. Translating it yields CASSLGRMNTEAFF.

The chain combines TRBV21-1 with TRBJ2-7; the table gives TRBD1 as D, unverified against the DNA. TRBV21-1 counts as a pseudogene. The CDR3 loop spans 18 amino acids. The DNA of the CDR3 is TGTGCCAGCAGCAAAGTCGAAGGGGAAGACAGGGGGCCGTACGAGCAGTACTTC. This translates into CASSKVEGEDRGPYEQYF.

The rearrangement joins TRBV10-3 to TRBJ2-5; TRBD2 matches 7 bases. CDR1 is ENHRY and CDR2 is SYGVKD in the germline V gene. The length of the CDR3 is 14 residues. The V gene end was trimmed by 3 bases and the J gene end by 2 bases; junction bases not matched to a gene: 3. The chain's CDR3 is CAISDGRGQETQYF. The DNA for the CDR3 is TGTGCCATCAGTGACGGGCGGGGGCAAGAGACCCAGTACTTC.

This clone showed up just a few times. V gene TRBV29-1 combines with J gene TRBJ2-5, with D possibly TRBD2 on 8 matching bases. Per the germline V gene, CDR1 is SQVTM and CDR2 is ANQGSEA. CDR3 length: 14 residues. Trimming took off 7 bases at V and 4 bases at J, with 19 bases between the two ends. For the CDR3, the DNA is TGCAGCGCTCGGGGGGGACAGAGTATAGAGACCCAGTACTTC. It is translated as CSARGGQSIETQYF. The variable domain in full, with the rest retrieved from reference TRBV29-1 and TRBJ2-5, is SAVISQKPSRDICQRGTSLTIQCQVDSQVTMMFWYRQQPGQSLTLIATANQGSEATYESGFVIDKFPISRPNLTFSTLTVSNMSPEDSSIYLCSARGGQSIETQYFGPGTRLLVL.

A few counts support this clone. The chain combines TRBV5-1 with TRBJ2-2, with D perhaps matching TRBD1 (6 bases). The germline V gene encodes CDR1 SGHRS and CDR2 YFSETQ. The V end lost 4 bases, the J end lost 4 bases, and 14 bases lay between the germline ends. CDR3 length: 15 residues. The chain's CDR3 is CASSTTGKGTGELFF. CDR3 nucleotides: TGCGCCAGCAGCACTACAGGGAAGGGCACCGGGGAGCTGTTTTTT.

This clone was observed a few times. V is TRBV21-1 and J is TRBJ2-7; TRBD1 is the table's D call and was not checked against the DNA. TRBV21-1 represents a pseudogene. The CDR3 spans 16 residues. CDR3: CASSKEGTGLPREQYF. The DNA for the CDR3 is TGTGCCAGCAGCAAAGAAGGGACAGGACTCCCCCGTGAGCAGTACTTC.

This clone was observed a handful of times. The chain carries TRBV5-1 and TRBJ2-7, with 10 bases lining up with TRBD1. V was clipped by 0 bases and J by 5 bases; unmatched bases: 8. CDR1 is SGHRS, CDR2 YFSETQ, per germline. CDR3 length equals 16 residues. In nucleotides, the CDR3 is TGCGCCAGCAGCTTGGCGGCGGGACAGGGGAGCAACGAGCAGTACTTC. Translating it yields CASSLAAGQGSNEQYF.

The V call is TRBV27, the J call TRBJ1-5; TRBD1 agrees at 7 bases. CDR1 is MNHEY and CDR2 is SMNVEV in the germline V gene (reference sequence). With 5 bases clipped from V and 2 bases from J, the junction kept 9 bases outside the gene matches. The CDR3 length is 16 residues. The CDR3 sequence is CASSPSTGLGNQPQHF. CDR3 nucleotide sequence: TGTGCCAGCAGTCCTTCGACAGGGTTGGGCAATCAGCCCCAGCATTTT.

This clone was observed a single time. V gene TRBV28 combines with J gene TRBJ1-5, with TRBD1 matching over 12 bases. Germline V lookup: CDR1 MDHEN, CDR2 SYDVKM. CDR3 length equals 15 residues. Germline trimming cut 6 bases from V and 7 bases from J; bases unmatched to any gene: 7. CDR3 sequence reads: CASRTRDRGLQPQHF. Here the CDR3 DNA reads TGTGCCAGCAGAACCCGGGACAGGGGGCTCCAGCCCCAGCATTTT.

The chain uses TRBV28 and TRBJ1-3; D is unresolved. This CDR3 contains 14 residues. CDR1 and CDR2 from the germline V gene are MDHEN and SYDVKM. Trimming cost V 7 bases and J 0 bases, with 10 bases left between them. Written as DNA, the CDR3 is TGTGCCAGCATTGGCGGGAGCTCTGGAAACACCATATATTTT. Translating gives CASIGGSSGNTIYF.